Shown below are 8 T cell receptor beta chains from a single sample sequenced in a study of blood T cells in healthy people across ages. Next came a second PCR, run for about 7 to 12 cycles, which used a sample-barcoded 5' primer along with a J-beta primer mix. TCRdb ran MiXCR on the 5' RACE reads and lists one entry per CDR3 protein. The sample consists of around 790,000 distinct CDR3 sequences, approximately 44% of them appearing once. Sequenced sample: blood. The source of these receptors is a man aged 55-75 years in good health.

This clonotype was counted a few times. The CDR3 region has the DNA TGCAGTGCTAGCACGCCTCAATCCTACAATGAGCAGTTCTTC. Protein sequence: CSASTPQSYNEQFF. This sequence joins TRBV20-1 and TRBJ2-1; D gene uncertain. The V and J ends lost 3 bases and 1 base respectively, with 10 bases between them. Germline lookup yields CDR1 DFQATT and CDR2 SNEGSKA (reference sequence). CDR3 length: 14 residues.

This clonotype has at least ten counts. This chain connects TRBV13 to TRBJ2-1, with 7 bases that match TRBD2. V was clipped by 1 base and J by 5 bases; unmatched bases: 5. The CDR3 contains 15 residues. The germline V gene encodes CDR1 PRHDT and CDR2 FYEKMQ (reference sequence). CDR3 DNA sequence: TGTGCCAGCAGCTTAGAAGCGGGGATGAACAATGAGCAGTTCTTC. It yields the protein CASSLEAGMNNEQFF.

The chain has TRBV27 and TRBJ1-6, with 9 bases that match TRBD1. Germline V lookup: CDR1 MNHEY, CDR2 SMNVEV (reference sequence). This CDR3 contains 17 residues. Trimming removed 3 bases from V and 10 bases from J; junction bases left unmatched: 13. Here the CDR3 DNA reads TGTGCCAGCAGTTTTTCCATGGGACAGGGAACAGGATCACCCCTCCACTTT. Amino acid sequence: CASSFSMGQGTGSPLHF.

In its sample, this clonotype was seen a few times. This chain links TRBV3-1 with TRBJ2-1; TRBD1 is a possible D gene (6 bases). V was clipped by 0 bases and J by 10 bases, with 19 bases between them. CDR3 length equals 16 residues. The V gene's germline CDR1 is LGHDT and CDR2 YNNKEL (reference sequence). CDR3 protein: CASSQEITGRSEEQFF. Here the CDR3 DNA reads TGTGCCAGCAGCCAAGAAATTACAGGGCGTTCTGAGGAGCAGTTCTTC.

The rearrangement links TRBV30 to TRBJ2-1; D perhaps matches TRBD2 (5 bases). The CDR3 spans 12 residues. Germline lookup yields CDR1 GTSNPN and CDR2 SVGIG (reference sequence). Between the trimmed V and J ends, which lost 0 bases and 10 bases, there was a span of 10 bases. The CDR3 region is CAWSVREGEQFF. The CDR3 coding sequence is TGTGCCTGGAGTGTACGGGAAGGCGAGCAGTTCTTC.

A single count supports this clonotype. The rearrangement joins TRBV15 to TRBJ2-3; D is uncertain. The CDR3 runs 15 residues. The V gene lost 4 bases and the J gene lost 1 base, with 12 bases spanning the gap. Germline V gene lookup returns CDR1 LNHNV and CDR2 YYDKDF (reference sequence). CDR3 region: CATSITPFGTDTQYF. CDR3 bases: TGTGCCACCAGCATTACCCCTTTTGGCACAGATACGCAGTATTTT.

This clonotype showed up many times. The rearrangement uses TRBV10-3 and TRBJ2-7, with 10 bases fitting TRBD1. The CDR3 loop spans 14 amino acids. Germline CDR1 reads ENHRY; CDR2 reads SYGVKD. V shed 2 bases, J shed 2 bases, and the junction held 0 bases outside the gene matches. The CDR3 here is CAISEDRGPYEQYF. The CDR3 DNA is TGTGCCATCAGTGAGGACAGGGGGCCCTACGAGCAGTACTTC.

This clonotype was counted between two and nine times. V gene TRBV25-1 combines with J gene TRBJ2-7; tentative D call: TRBD1 (6 bases). Trimming took off 5 bases at V and 2 bases at J, with 16 bases between the two ends. There are 15 residues in the CDR3. Germline V gene data show CDR1 as MGHDK and CDR2 as SYGVNS. The chain's CDR3 is CASSTGTAGAYEQYF. CDR3 DNA: TGTGCCAGCAGTACAGGGACGGCAGGGGCCTACGAGCAGTACTTC.